The 7 T cell receptor beta chains below were found in one sample sequenced in a study of early T cells in non-severe SARS-CoV-2 infection. MiXCR was run by TCRdb on the 5' RACE reads, yielding one entry per CDR3 protein. The sample carries roughly 54,000 distinct CDR3 sequences, about 7.7% recorded once. The sample in question was whole blood, obtained at baseline. These TCRs come from an adult who was a healthcare worker with PCR-confirmed SARS-CoV-2 infection or an uninfected control (not recorded which).

This clonotype was counted ten times or more. The rearrangement links TRBV7-6 to TRBJ2-1; perhaps TRBD1 as D (5 bases). Looked up from germline, CDR1 is SGHVS and CDR2 is FNYEAQ. Trimming took off 0 bases at V and 7 bases at J, with 19 bases between the two ends. The CDR3 totals 17 residues. CDR3 nucleotide sequence: TGTGCCAGCAGCTTAGCGGCGCTGCAGGGCAAGGGGAATGAGCAGTTCTTC. Its translation: CASSLAALQGKGNEQFF. The whole variable domain, remainder taken from reference TRBV7-6 and TRBJ2-1, is GAGVSQSPRYKVTKRGQDVALRCDPISGHVSLYWYRQALGQGPEFLTYFNYEAQQDKSGLPNDRFSAERPEGSISTLTIQRTEQRDSAMYRCASSLAALQGKGNEQFFGPGTRLTVL.

This clonotype was observed many times. The genes are TRBV24-1 and TRBJ1-1, with D hard to call. The CDR3 contains 11 residues. Germline CDR1 is KGHDR and CDR2 is SFDVKD. The V end lost 7 bases, the J end lost 11 bases, and 13 bases lay between the germline ends. The CDR3 DNA is TGTGCCACCAGCGATGGGCTGGGTGCTTTCTTT. Encoded protein: CATSDGLGAFF.

This clonotype turned up a few times. The V and J genes are TRBV28 and TRBJ2-5; D possibly corresponds to TRBD2 (6 bases). The V and J ends lost 6 bases and 2 bases respectively, with 16 bases between them. Germline values: CDR1 MDHEN, CDR2 SYDVKM. This CDR3 region has 15 residues. CDR3 region: CASSTGTGAQETQYF. Written as DNA, the CDR3 is TGTGCCAGCAGCACTGGGACGGGAGCTCAAGAGACCCAGTACTTC.

This clonotype was recorded many times. The V and J genes are TRBV4-3 and TRBJ2-7, with a possible D match to TRBD2 (6 bases). CDR1 LGHNA and CDR2 YSLEER come from the germline V gene. The ends were cut back, 4 bases at V and 6 bases at J, with 10 bases in the middle. The CDR3 loop spans 12 amino acids. The DNA of the CDR3 is TGCGCCAGCAGCCCGGGAGTAGGCGAGCAGTACTTC. Its translation is CASSPGVGEQYF.

This clonotype has only a few counts. J is TRBJ2-3 and V is TRBV12-3 or TRBV12-4; 7 bases line up with TRBD2. V lost 7 bases, J lost 2 bases, and 6 bases stayed unmatched. The CDR3 sequence is 14 residues long. CDR3 DNA: TGTGCCAGCATTCCTAGCGGAGACACAGATACGCAGTATTTT. Protein: CASIPSGDTDTQYF.

The genes are TRBV7-9 and TRBJ2-6; the D call may be TRBD1 or TRBD2 (5 bases each). V was pared by 3 bases and J by 0 bases, with 15 bases between. This CDR3 spans 18 amino acids. CDR1 and CDR2 from the germline V gene are SEHNR and FQNEAQ (reference sequence). In nucleotides, the CDR3 is TGTGCCAGCAGCTTTCCGGGACCTGTTGACTCTGGGGCCAACGTCCTGACTTTC. It is translated as CASSFPGPVDSGANVLTF.

The table lists this clonotype with many counts. The chain has TRBV12-3 or TRBV12-4 and TRBJ2-3; D gene unclear. Trimming pared 9 bases from V and 2 bases from J, leaving 12 bases between. This CDR3 comprises 13 residues. The CDR3 spells CASGSEITDTQYF. DNA for the CDR3: TGTGCCAGTGGCAGCGAGATCACAGATACGCAGTATTTT.